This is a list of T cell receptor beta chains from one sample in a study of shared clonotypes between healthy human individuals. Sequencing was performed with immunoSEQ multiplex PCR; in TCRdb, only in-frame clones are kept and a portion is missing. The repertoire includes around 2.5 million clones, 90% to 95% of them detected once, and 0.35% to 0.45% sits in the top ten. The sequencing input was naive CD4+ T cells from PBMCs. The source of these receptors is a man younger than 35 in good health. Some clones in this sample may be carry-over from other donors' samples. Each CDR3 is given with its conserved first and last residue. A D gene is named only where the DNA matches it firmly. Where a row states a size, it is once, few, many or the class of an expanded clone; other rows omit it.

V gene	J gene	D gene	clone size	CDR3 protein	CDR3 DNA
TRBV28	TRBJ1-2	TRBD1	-	CASSGRTGGALGGYTF	TGTGCCAGCAGTGGCCGGACAGGGGGCGCATTGGGAGGCTACACCTTC
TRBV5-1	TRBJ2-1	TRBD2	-	CASSPPGSSGTTYNEQFF	TGCGCCAGCAGCCCCCCGGGCTCTAGCGGGACCACCTACAATGAGCAGTTCTTC
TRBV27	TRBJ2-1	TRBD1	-	CASSPRTGRRSYNEQFF	TGTGCCAGCAGTCCGAGGACAGGGAGAAGATCCTACAATGAGCAGTTCTTC
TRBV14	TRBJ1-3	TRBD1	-	CASSRNRGGVSGNTIYF	TGTGCCAGCAGCCGTAACAGGGGAGGAGTCTCTGGAAACACCATATATTTT
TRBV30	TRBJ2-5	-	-	CAWSVKGLLETQYF	TGTGCCTGGAGTGTAAAAGGGTTATTAGAGACCCAGTACTTC
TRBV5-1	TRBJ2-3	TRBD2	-	CASSLVASGFDTDTQYF	TGCGCCAGCAGCTTGGTAGCTAGCGGCTTCGACACAGATACGCAGTATTTT
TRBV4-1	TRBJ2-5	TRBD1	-	CASSQEGPGGGGGRTQYF	TGCGCCAGCAGCCAAGAGGGGCCAGGGGGTGGAGGCGGCCGGACCCAGTACTTC
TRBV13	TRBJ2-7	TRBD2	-	CASTSGEGRREQYF	TGTGCCAGCACCTCGGGGGAGGGCCGACGCGAGCAGTACTTC
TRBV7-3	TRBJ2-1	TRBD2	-	CASRSRLAGGPSYNEQFF	TGTGCCAGCAGGTCCCGACTAGCGGGAGGGCCCTCCTACAATGAGCAGTTCTTC
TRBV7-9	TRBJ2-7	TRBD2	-	CASSLVAGGNYEQYF	TGTGCCAGCAGCTTAGTGGCGGGAGGGAACTACGAGCAGTACTTC
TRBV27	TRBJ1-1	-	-	CASSLTWGDTEAFF	TGTGCCAGCAGTTTAACCTGGGGAGACACTGAAGCTTTCTTT
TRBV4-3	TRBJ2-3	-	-	CASSQRTGTAADTQYF	TGCGCCAGCAGCCAGCGAACCGGGACCGCGGCCGATACGCAGTATTTT
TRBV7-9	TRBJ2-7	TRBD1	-	CASSLRGQGLGEQYF	TGTGCCAGCAGCTTAAGGGGACAGGGACTGGGGGAGCAGTACTTC
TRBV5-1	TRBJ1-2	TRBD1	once	CASSLDPQTGTNYGYTF	TGCGCCAGCAGCTTGGACCCCCAGACAGGGACCAACTATGGCTACACCTTC
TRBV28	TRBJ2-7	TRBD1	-	CASSGQGSSYEQYF	TGTGCCAGCAGCGGACAGGGAAGCTCCTACGAGCAGTACTTC
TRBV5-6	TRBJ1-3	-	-	CASGAGNSGNTIYF	TGTGCCAGTGGGGCAGGGAACTCTGGAAACACCATATATTTT
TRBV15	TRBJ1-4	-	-	CATSRAPLGLEKLFF	TGTGCCACCAGCAGAGCTCCGCTAGGCTTGGAAAAACTGTTTTTT
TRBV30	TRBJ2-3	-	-	CARQGTTRGDTQYF	TGTGCCCGCCAGGGAACAACAAGGGGAGATACGCAGTATTTT
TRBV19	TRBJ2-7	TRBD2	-	CASSIDRTSGTYEQYF	TGTGCCAGTAGTATAGATCGGACTAGCGGAACCTACGAGCAGTACTTC
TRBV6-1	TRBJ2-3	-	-	CASSERKGILTDTQYF	TGTGCCAGCAGTGAAAGGAAGGGGATCCTCACAGATACGCAGTATTTT
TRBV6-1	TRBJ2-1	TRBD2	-	CASRAGTSISNEQFF	TGTGCCAGCAGGGCCGGGACTAGCATTTCGAATGAGCAGTTCTTC
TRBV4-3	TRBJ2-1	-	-	CASSQERVTYNEQFF	TGCGCCAGCAGCCAAGAGCGCGTAACCTACAATGAGCAGTTCTTC
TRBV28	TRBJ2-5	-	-	CASSWGGGLGETQYF	TGTGCCAGCAGCTGGGGAGGGGGGCTCGGAGAGACCCAGTACTTC
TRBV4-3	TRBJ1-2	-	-	CASSQDLLSNYGYTF	TGCGCCAGCAGCCAAGATCTCCTCAGCAACTATGGCTACACCTTC
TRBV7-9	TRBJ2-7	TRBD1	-	CASSPDRGPSGTPYEQYF	TGTGCCAGCAGCCCCGACAGGGGGCCAAGCGGGACCCCCTACGAGCAGTACTTC
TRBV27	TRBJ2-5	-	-	CASRRTLSETQYF	TGTGCCAGCAGGCGGACTCTCTCCGAGACCCAGTACTTC
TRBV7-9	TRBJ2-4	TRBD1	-	CASSLAGTGGNIQYF	TGTGCCAGCAGCTTAGCCGGAACAGGGGGAAACATTCAGTACTTC
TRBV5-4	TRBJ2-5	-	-	CASSLPGFQETQYF	TGTGCCAGCAGCCTCCCGGGCTTCCAAGAGACCCAGTACTTC
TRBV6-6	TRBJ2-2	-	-	CASRIGQTNTGELFF	TGTGCCAGCAGAATAGGACAGACGAACACCGGGGAGCTGTTTTTT
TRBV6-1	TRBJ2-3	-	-	CASSVSSLTDTQYF	TGTGCCAGCAGTGTCTCGAGCCTCACAGATACGCAGTATTTT
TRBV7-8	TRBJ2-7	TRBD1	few	CASSFRDRASFTYEQYF	TGTGCCAGCAGCTTCCGGGACAGAGCCTCATTTACCTACGAGCAGTACTTC
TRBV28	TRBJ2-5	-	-	CASSLHIRQETQYF	TGTGCCAGCAGTTTACATATCCGTCAAGAGACCCAGTACTTC
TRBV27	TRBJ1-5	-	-	CASSFSRLVRPQHF	TGTGCCAGCAGTTTTTCCCGGTTGGTCAGGCCCCAGCATTTT
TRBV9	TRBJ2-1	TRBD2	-	CASSALAGAAEQFF	TGTGCCAGCAGCGCCTTAGCGGGAGCTGCTGAGCAGTTCTTC
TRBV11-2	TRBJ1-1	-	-	CASSIGGPGTEAFF	TGTGCCAGCAGCATAGGGGGACCGGGCACTGAAGCTTTCTTT
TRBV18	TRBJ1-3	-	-	CASSPADSGNTIYF	TGTGCCAGCTCACCGGCAGACTCTGGAAACACCATATATTTT
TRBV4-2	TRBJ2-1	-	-	CASSQGLSSYNEQFF	TGTGCCAGCAGCCAAGGATTGAGCTCCTACAATGAGCAGTTCTTC
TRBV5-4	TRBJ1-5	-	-	CASSINLNQPQHF	TGTGCCAGCAGCATAAATTTAAATCAGCCCCAGCATTTT
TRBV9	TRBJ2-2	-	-	CASKGDPHTGELFF	TGTGCCAGCAAGGGGGATCCCCACACCGGGGAGCTGTTTTTT
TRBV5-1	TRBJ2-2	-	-	CASSLPYNTGELFF	TGCGCCAGCAGCTTGCCCTACAACACCGGGGAGCTGTTTTTT
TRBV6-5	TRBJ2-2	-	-	CASRSHTGELFF	TGTGCCAGCAGATCCCACACCGGGGAGCTGTTTTTT
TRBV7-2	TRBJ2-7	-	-	CASSLGVGGYEQYF	TGTGCCAGCAGCTTAGGTGTAGGTGGCTACGAGCAGTACTTC
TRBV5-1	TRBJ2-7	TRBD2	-	CASSLSLAGYEQYF	TGCGCCAGCAGCTTGTCATTAGCGGGATACGAGCAGTACTTC
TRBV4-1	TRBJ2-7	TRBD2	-	CASSQDQNSGGSSYEQYF	TGCGCCAGCAGCCAAGATCAGAATAGCGGGGGATCCTCCTACGAGCAGTACTTC
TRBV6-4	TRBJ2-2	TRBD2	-	CASSPLAGGHRELFF	TGTGCCAGCAGCCCCCTAGCGGGAGGTCACCGGGAGCTGTTTTTT